The rows below give T cell receptor beta chains drawn from one sample of a study of blood T cell repertoires in COVID-19. TCRdb's copy holds only in-frame clones and misses some; the assay was immunoSEQ multiplex PCR. The sample lists about 240,000 clones, 87% occurring once. The sequenced sample consisted of PBMCs or T cells enriched from blood (not recorded which). These receptors all come from a woman between 25 and 40 years old with acute COVID-19. CDR3s include the opening cysteine and the closing phenylalanine or tryptophan.

v_call	j_call	cdr3_aa
TRBV5-4	TRBJ1-1	CASSLDRGNTEAFF
TRBV3-1/TRBV3-2	TRBJ1-5	CASSQDLSGFQPQHF
TRBV19	TRBJ1-6	CASSIAGYRALGSPLHF
TRBV7-9	TRBJ2-1	CASRPFGTSGGYNEQFF
TRBV5-1	TRBJ1-2	CASSLEAGDYGYTF
TRBV7-8	TRBJ1-1	CASSLSQGTEAFF
TRBV11-2	TRBJ1-4	CASSPFSPRGVGKLFF
TRBV6-5	TRBJ1-2	CASSPYPGSNYGYTF
TRBV10-1	TRBJ2-5	CASSEGASGDQETQYF
TRBV19	TRBJ1-3	CASSIDSGLGNTIYF
TRBV5-4	TRBJ2-2	CASSLGDTGELFF
TRBV12-5	TRBJ2-1	CASGLVPSGHPNEQFF
TRBV2	TRBJ1-1	CASSPGGMIAEAFF
TRBV10-3	TRBJ1-1	CAISSGIPEAFF
TRBV14	TRBJ1-3	CASSPTGGRGNTIYF
TRBV6-1	TRBJ1-6	CASSEEQGWWLGSPLHF
TRBV3-1/TRBV3-2	TRBJ2-1	CASSQDTGGFYNEQFF
TRBV5-1	TRBJ1-3	CASSLGAQTSGNTIYF